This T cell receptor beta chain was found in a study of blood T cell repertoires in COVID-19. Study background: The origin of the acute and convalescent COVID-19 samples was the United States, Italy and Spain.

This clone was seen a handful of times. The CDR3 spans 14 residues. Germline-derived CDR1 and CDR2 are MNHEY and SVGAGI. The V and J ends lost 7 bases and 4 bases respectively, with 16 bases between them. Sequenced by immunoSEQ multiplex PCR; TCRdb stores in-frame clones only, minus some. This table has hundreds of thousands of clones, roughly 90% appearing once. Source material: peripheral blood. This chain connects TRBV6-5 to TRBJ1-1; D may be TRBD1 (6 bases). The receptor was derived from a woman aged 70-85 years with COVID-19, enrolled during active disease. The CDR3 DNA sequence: TGTGCCAGCACCCCGGGACACACTATCACTGAAGCTTTCTTT. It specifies CASTPGHTITEAFF.